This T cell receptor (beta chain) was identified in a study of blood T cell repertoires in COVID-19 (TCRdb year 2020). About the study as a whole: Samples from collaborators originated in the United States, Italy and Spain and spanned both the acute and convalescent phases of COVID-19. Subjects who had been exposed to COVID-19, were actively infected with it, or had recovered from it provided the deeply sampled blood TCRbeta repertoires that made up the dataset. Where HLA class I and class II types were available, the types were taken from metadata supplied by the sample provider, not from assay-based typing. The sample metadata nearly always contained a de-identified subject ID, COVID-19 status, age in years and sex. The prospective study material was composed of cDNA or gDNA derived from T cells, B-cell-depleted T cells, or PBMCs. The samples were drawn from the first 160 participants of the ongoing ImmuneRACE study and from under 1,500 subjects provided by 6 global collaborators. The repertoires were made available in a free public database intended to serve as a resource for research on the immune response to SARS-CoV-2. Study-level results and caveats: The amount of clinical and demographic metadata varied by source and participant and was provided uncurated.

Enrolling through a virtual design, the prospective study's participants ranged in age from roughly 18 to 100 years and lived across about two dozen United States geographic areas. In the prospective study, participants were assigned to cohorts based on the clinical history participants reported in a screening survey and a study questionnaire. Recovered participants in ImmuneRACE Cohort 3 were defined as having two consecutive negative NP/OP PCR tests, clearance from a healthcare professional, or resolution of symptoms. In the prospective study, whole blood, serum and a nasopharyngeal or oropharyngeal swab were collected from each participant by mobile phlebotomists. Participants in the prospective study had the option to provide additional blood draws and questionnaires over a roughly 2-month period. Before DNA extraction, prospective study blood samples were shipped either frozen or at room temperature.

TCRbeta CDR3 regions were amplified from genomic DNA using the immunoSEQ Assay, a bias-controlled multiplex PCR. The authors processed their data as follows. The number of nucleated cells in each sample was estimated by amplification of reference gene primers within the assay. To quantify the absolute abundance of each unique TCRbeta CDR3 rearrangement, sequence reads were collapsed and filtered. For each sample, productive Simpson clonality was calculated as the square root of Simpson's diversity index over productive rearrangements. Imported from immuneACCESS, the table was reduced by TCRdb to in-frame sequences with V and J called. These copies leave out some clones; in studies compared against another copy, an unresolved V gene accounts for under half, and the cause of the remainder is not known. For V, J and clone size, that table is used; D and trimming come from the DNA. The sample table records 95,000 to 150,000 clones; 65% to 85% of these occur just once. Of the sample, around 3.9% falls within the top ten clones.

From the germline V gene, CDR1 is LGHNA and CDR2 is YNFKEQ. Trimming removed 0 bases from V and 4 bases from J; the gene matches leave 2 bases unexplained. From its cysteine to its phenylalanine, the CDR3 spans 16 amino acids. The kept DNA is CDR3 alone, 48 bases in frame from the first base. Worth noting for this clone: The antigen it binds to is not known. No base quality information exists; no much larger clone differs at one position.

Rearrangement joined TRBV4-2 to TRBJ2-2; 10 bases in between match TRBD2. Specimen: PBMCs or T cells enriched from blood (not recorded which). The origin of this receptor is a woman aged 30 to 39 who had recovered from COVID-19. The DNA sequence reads TGTGCCAGCAGCCAAGAAGCGGGAGGGCCCACCGGGGAGCTGTTTTTT. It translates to CASSQEAGGPTGELFF.